The clone carrying this T cell receptor (beta chain) was seen a few times. The antigen is not known. Both 60 Vbeta primers and 13 Jbeta primers went into the PCR. In the original workflow: The count from a later analysis was 65 million to 90 million unique TCR beta chains, 9 million to 12 million of them shared. The method was immunoSEQ multiplex PCR; TCRdb's version includes in-frame clones alone and lacks a portion of them. V and J calls and clone size are those listed in that table; D and trimming were worked out from the DNA. Of 150,000 to 200,000 clones listed, about 9% are singletons. This record comes from a study of cytomegalovirus exposure and HLA in healthy donors. In the study overall: An earlier analysis found under 130 million unique TCR beta sequences from roughly 170 million T cells. Study results and limitations: Reported results showed that the classifier diagnosed cytomegalovirus status with high specificity and sensitivity.

Sequencing was performed on PBMCs. The sequence was collected from a woman aged 25-40 years in good health and CMV-seropositive.

In DNA form, the CDR3 reads TGTGCCAGCAGCTTGGGCACAGGGGGAGCCGGGGAGCTGTTTTTT. Protein: CASSLGTGGAGELFF. The chain links TRBV13 to TRBJ2-2; 8 nucleotides align to TRBD1. Trimming took 3 bases from V and 6 from J; bases not matched to a gene: 6. This CDR3 is 15 amino acids long. The germline V gene encodes CDR1 PRHDT and CDR2 FYEKMQ (reference sequence).